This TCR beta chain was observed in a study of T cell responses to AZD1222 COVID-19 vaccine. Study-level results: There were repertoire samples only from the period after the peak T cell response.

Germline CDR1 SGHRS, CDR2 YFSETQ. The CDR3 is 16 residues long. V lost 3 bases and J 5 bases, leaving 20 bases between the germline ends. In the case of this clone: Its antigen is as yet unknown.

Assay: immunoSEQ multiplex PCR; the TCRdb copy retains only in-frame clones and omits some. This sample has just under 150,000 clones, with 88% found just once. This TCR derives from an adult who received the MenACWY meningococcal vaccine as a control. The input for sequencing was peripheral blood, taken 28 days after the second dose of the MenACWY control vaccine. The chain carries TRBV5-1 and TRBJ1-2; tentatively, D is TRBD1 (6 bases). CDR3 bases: TGCGCCAGCAGCTGGATGGGGGCTTCCTCCGGTTATGGCTACACCTTC. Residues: CASSWMGASSGYGYTF.